This section outlines one T cell receptor beta chain sequence together with its context. This entry comes from a study of blood T cell repertoires in COVID-19. The wider study: Acute and convalescent COVID-19 samples came from the United States, Italy and Spain. Sample material is recorded as cDNA or gDNA derived from T cells, B-cell-depleted T cells, or PBMCs.

In the source study's methods: For nucleated cells, counts were estimated from reference gene primer amplification. Here immunoSEQ multiplex PCR was the method, and the copy in TCRdb shows in-frame clones only, minus some. V and J calls and clone size are copied from that table; D and trimming were computed from the DNA. The repertoire holds under 200,000 clones, with about 85% as singletons. The CDR3 sequence is 14 residues long. Trimming took 0 bases from V and 5 from J, leaving 14 bases between them. From germline, CDR1 is GTSNPN and CDR2 SVGIG (reference sequence). The V call is TRBV30, the J call TRBJ2-7, with a weak D call TRBD2 (5 bases). The receptor's source is a woman older than 75 with acute or convalescent COVID-19. The sequencing sample was made of peripheral blood. CDR3 in amino acids: CAWSVSPGYNEQYF. CDR3 bases: TGTGCCTGGAGTGTATCGCCGGGATATAACGAGCAGTACTTC.